This T cell receptor beta chain was found in a study of human T cells and chemical hapten exposure. Overall study: Mostly female, the patients presented with alopecia areata, totalis or universalis.

In regard to this clonotype: Antigen: not known.

TCRdb re-called the RACE reads with MiXCR, one entry per CDR3 protein. The repertoire includes about 97,000 distinct CDR3 sequences, around 25% of them detected once, and 10% to 13% sits in the top ten. CDR1 is SQVTM, CDR2 ANQGSEA, per germline. The CDR3 is 14 residues long. With 4 bases removed from V and 6 bases from J, the gap between germline ends came to 18 bases. General study results and limits: Relative to control repertoires, expanded TCRs gave rise to significantly more large CDR3 similarity clusters. TCRs exceeding a frequency of 1 in 1000 stayed unchanged under DPC sensitization. Counts of expanded TCRs (at PT1) showed a positive correlation with patch test score.

Time point specified: patch test 3, about 24 weeks after DPC sensitization. Regarding treatment: therapeutic diphenylcyclopropenone sensitization with weekly scalp DPC. The chain carries TRBV29-1 and TRBJ1-2, with a tentative D call TRBD1 (5 bases). The receptor comes from a middle-aged man with alopecia areata. Some clones in this sample may be carry-over from other donors' samples. The sample consisted of whole blood, taken in connection with sensitization to the hapten diphenylcyclopropenone (DPC). In DNA form, the CDR3 reads TGCAGCGTTGCCAGAACAGGTCCTACAGATGGCTACACCTTC. This translates into CSVARTGPTDGYTF. The full variable domain, completed using reference TRBV29-1 and TRBJ1-2, is SAVISQKPSRDICQRGTSLTIQCQVDSQVTMMFWYRQQPGQSLTLIATANQGSEATYESGFVIDKFPISRPNLTFSTLTVSNMSPEDSSIYLCSVARTGPTDGYTFGSGTRLTVV.